Given below is one T cell receptor beta chain in context. Method: immunoSEQ multiplex PCR; TCRdb's copy keeps in-frame clones and lacks some. The sample records some 140,000 clones, approximately 92% being singletons. Trimming pared 3 bases from V and 1 base from J, leaving 12 bases between. CDR3 size: 15 residues. Looked up from germline, CDR1 is MNHNS and CDR2 is SASEGT. The sample comes from a study of T cell responses to AZD1222 COVID-19 vaccine. Material: peripheral blood, obtained 28 days after the second AZD1222 dose. The chain recombines TRBV6-1 with TRBJ1-2; D is perhaps TRBD1 (6 bases). The receptor was derived from an adult who received the AZD1222 COVID-19 vaccine. The CDR3 region has the DNA TGTGCCAGCAGTGATCCGGGACATTTTAACTATGGCTACACCTTC. Its protein is CASSDPGHFNYGYTF.